Shown below are 25 T cell receptor beta chains from a single sample sequenced in a study of vaccination and CD4 T cells after COVID-19. Their antigens are not known. An Oncomine TCR Beta short-read assay was used to sequence the DNA from cultured CD4+ T cells. TCRdb called the PCR reads again in MiXCR, with one record for every CDR3 protein. The sample consists of around 26,000 distinct CDR3 sequences, 64% of them appearing once. Treatment denoted: approximately 10-day PBMC culture with coronavirus spike peptide pools or control peptides (ViraFEST assay). Source material: CD4+ T cells from blood, cultured in vitro. All receptors come from a human donor who had recovered from COVID-19.

The rearrangement joins TRBV6-5 to TRBJ1-5, with 7 nucleotides matching TRBD1. Germline trimming cut 4 bases from V and 6 bases from J; bases unmatched to any gene: 12. The length of the CDR3 is 16 residues. CDR1 MNHEY and CDR2 SVGAGI come from the germline V gene. CDR3 coding DNA: TGTGCCAGCAGTTCCGACCGAACAGGGGTTGGTCAGCCCCAGCATTTT. As protein: CASSSDRTGVGQPQHF.

V and J are TRBV6-2 or TRBV6-3 and TRBJ1-1; TRBD1 might be the D (5 bases). Germline CDR1 MNHEY, CDR2 SVGEGT. The V end lost 5 bases, the J end lost 1 base, and 17 bases lay between the germline ends. This CDR3 has 16 amino acids. In DNA, the CDR3 is TGTGCCAGCAGTCCCCTCGGGGGGGGTAGGAACACTGAAGCTTTCTTT. Translation gives CASSPLGGGRNTEAFF.

This clonotype has a handful of counts. The rearrangement uses TRBV6-2 or TRBV6-3 and TRBJ2-7; no definite D call. This CDR3 has 13 residues. Trimming stripped 2 bases from V and 3 bases from J, with 8 bases between. The germline CDR1 and CDR2 sequences are MNHEY and SVGEGT. The CDR3 DNA reads TGTGCCAGCAGTTACCCACCTAGCTACGAGCAGTACTTC. Translation gives CASSYPPSYEQYF.

V and J are TRBV4-1 and TRBJ1-5; unclear D gene. This CDR3 is 15 amino acids long. Germline CDR1 MGHRA, CDR2 YSYEKL. V lost 1 base and J 4 bases, leaving 11 bases between the germline ends. The CDR3, as DNA: TGCGCCAGCAGCCAAGCCCCACGGGCAAATCAGCCCCAGCATTTT. Its translation is CASSQAPRANQPQHF.

CDR3 residues: CASSLAFEDTQYF. As DNA, the CDR3 is TGTGCCAGCAGCTTAGCCTTCGAAGATACGCAGTATTTT. The chain combines TRBV7-3 with TRBJ2-3; D gene ambiguous. With 2 bases removed from V and 5 bases from J, the gap between germline ends came to 8 bases. Per germline, CDR1 SGHTA and CDR2 FQGTGA. The CDR3 totals 13 residues.

The genes are TRBV20-1 and TRBJ2-3; possible D gene TRBD2, 6 bases. Looked up from germline, CDR1 is DFQATT and CDR2 is SNEGSKA (reference sequence). CDR3 length equals 12 residues. Trimming took off 3 bases at V and 3 bases at J, with 7 bases between the two ends. The CDR3 DNA is TGCAGTGCTAGCGGGAGTACAGATACGCAGTATTTT. Protein sequence: CSASGSTDTQYF.

The chain uses TRBV11-3 and TRBJ1-1; D not resolved. Per germline, CDR1 SGHNT and CDR2 YENEEA. V lost 8 bases and J 2 bases, leaving 15 bases between the germline ends. The CDR3 extends over 14 amino acids. CDR3 sequence reads: CASSKGGINTEAFF. The CDR3 DNA sequence: TGTGCCAGCTCGAAAGGCGGGATCAACACTGAAGCTTTCTTT.

The genes are TRBV6-2 or TRBV6-3 and TRBJ2-6; TRBD1 matches at 7 bases. The CDR3 length is 19 residues. V trimming: 0 bases; J trimming: 0 bases; junction bases outside the gene matches: 8. Germline CDR1 reads MNHEY; CDR2 reads SVGEGT. The DNA for the CDR3 is TGTGCCAGCAGTTACTCCCAGACAGGGACCCCCTCTGGGGCCAACGTCCTGACTTTC. It encodes CASSYSQTGTPSGANVLTF.

The chain joins TRBV28 to TRBJ1-2; no firm D call. This CDR3 is built from 13 residues. CDR1 and CDR2 (germline): MDHEN, SYDVKM. V lost 6 bases to trimming and J lost 7 bases, with 15 bases between them. CDR3: CASSSDAIRGYTF. As DNA, the CDR3 is TGTGCCAGCAGCTCGGACGCGATCCGTGGCTACACCTTC.

This clonotype has a handful of counts. The chain links TRBV15 to TRBJ1-5, with D perhaps matching TRBD1 (6 bases). The CDR3 contains 15 residues. V lost 0 bases to trimming and J lost 7 bases, with 13 bases between them. CDR1 is LNHNV, CDR2 YYDKDF, per germline (reference sequence). CDR3 sequence: CATSREGGRGQPQHF. The CDR3 DNA is TGTGCCACCAGCAGAGAGGGGGGGCGCGGGCAGCCCCAGCATTTT.

The chain recombines TRBV27 with TRBJ1-6; D is possibly TRBD1 (5 bases). Germline V lookup: CDR1 MNHEY, CDR2 SMNVEV (reference sequence). The ends were cut back, 2 bases at V and 6 bases at J, with 11 bases in the middle. The CDR3 is made up of 15 amino acids. This CDR3 is CASSLRGLLNSPLHF. The CDR3 nucleotides are TGTGCCAGCAGTTTAAGGGGCCTTCTTAATTCACCCCTCCACTTT.

V gene TRBV20-1 combines with J gene TRBJ1-3; D remains ambiguous. CDR3 length: 15 amino acids. Trimming cost V 7 bases and J 2 bases, with 18 bases left between them. Germline-derived CDR1 and CDR2 are DFQATT and SNEGSKA (reference sequence). The CDR3 here is CSVGGTKQAGNTIYF. The CDR3 DNA follows: TGCAGTGTAGGCGGCACCAAGCAAGCTGGAAACACCATATATTTT.

This chain connects TRBV2 to TRBJ1-4, with D possibly TRBD1 on 6 matching bases. Germline V lookup: CDR1 SNHLY, CDR2 FYNNEI. The CDR3 sequence is 13 residues long. V lost 5 bases, J lost 6 bases, and 10 bases lay in between. The CDR3, as DNA: TGTGCCAGCAGTCAGGGGCGAGATGAAAAACTGTTTTTT. Its protein product is CASSQGRDEKLFF.

This chain links TRBV6-2 or TRBV6-3 with TRBJ2-1; TRBD1 is a possible D gene (5 bases). CDR1 and CDR2 (germline): MNHEY, SVGEGT. V shed 2 bases and J shed 0 bases, with 11 bases lying between them. This CDR3 region has 16 residues. The CDR3 sequence is CASSYKGPRSYNEQFF. The CDR3 DNA follows: TGTGCCAGCAGTTACAAGGGGCCCCGCTCCTACAATGAGCAGTTCTTC.

V gene TRBV5-1 combines with J gene TRBJ1-1; no clear D. Germline V gene sequence: CDR1 SGHRS, CDR2 YFSETQ. The CDR3 covers 11 residues. V lost 0 bases and J lost 8, with 5 bases in between. CDR3 residues: CASSLGGEAFF. Here the CDR3 DNA reads TGCGCCAGCAGCTTGGGAGGGGAAGCTTTCTTT.

The genes are TRBV10-1 and TRBJ2-5, with a possible D match to TRBD2 (5 bases). This CDR3 region has 15 residues. The germline V gene encodes CDR1 WNHNN and CDR2 SYGVQD (reference sequence). The V end was cut by 0 bases, the J end by 4 bases, with 12 bases between. CDR3 coding DNA: TGCGCCAGCAGTGAGTCGGGAGTAGGGCGAGAGACCCAGTACTTC. Translating gives CASSESGVGRETQYF.

The V and J genes are TRBV7-9 and TRBJ1-3, with D unresolved. Per germline, CDR1 SEHNR and CDR2 FQNEAQ (reference sequence). The CDR3 spans 19 residues. V was trimmed by 1 base and J by 5 bases, leaving 24 bases between them. CDR3 sequence reads: CASSLGVIVQASGRNTIYF. In DNA, the CDR3 is TGTGCCAGCAGCTTAGGTGTCATCGTTCAGGCAAGTGGTAGAAACACCATATATTTT.

V and J are TRBV2 and TRBJ1-6; a weak D match, TRBD1 (5 bases). The V end was cut by 4 bases, the J end by 7 bases, with 14 bases between. The CDR3 is 15 amino acids. The germline V gene has CDR1 SNHLY and CDR2 FYNNEI. Here the CDR3 reads CASSGAGLGNSPLHF. DNA for the CDR3: TGTGCCAGCAGTGGGGCGGGACTGGGAAATTCACCCCTCCACTTT. Complete variable domain (other parts from reference TRBV2 and TRBJ1-6): EPEVTQTPSHQVTQMGQEVILRCVPISNHLYFYWYRQILGQKVEFLVSFYNNEISEKSEIFDDQFSVERPDGSNFTLKIRSTKLEDSAMYFCASSGAGLGNSPLHFGNGTRLTVT.

V gene TRBV6-1 combines with J gene TRBJ2-3; D uncertain. Trimming left V 6 bases short and J 6 bases short, with 16 bases between. The CDR3 is 14 amino acids. Germline CDR1 and CDR2: MNHNS and SASEGT. This CDR3 reads CASSPRSSGDTQYF. CDR3 coding DNA: TGTGCCAGCAGCCCCCGCAGTTCAGGTGATACGCAGTATTTT.

As to this clonotype: Sequence at one end of the junction differs from germline and may be a read error. V and J are TRBV6-4 and TRBJ2-2, with D possibly matching TRBD2 (6 bases). Germline lookup yields CDR1 MRHNA and CDR2 SNTAGT. The CDR3 covers 14 residues. CDR3 in DNA: TGTGCCAGCAGTGTGGACTGGGCTACCGGGGGGCTGTTTTTT. Amino acid sequence: CASSVDWATGGLFF.

The CDR3 nucleotides read TGTGCCAGCAGCTTTACGGGACAGGGCCCAGGGAACGAGCAGTACTTC. Its translation: CASSFTGQGPGNEQYF. The gene calls are TRBV7-3 and TRBJ2-7, with 9 bases matching TRBD1. The CDR3 is 16 residues long. V shed 3 bases and J 5 bases; nucleotides not matched to a gene: 11. Germline V lookup: CDR1 SGHTA, CDR2 FQGTGA.

The CDR3 region is CASIGGQTKSFYSNQPQHF. DNA of the CDR3: TGTGCCAGTATTGGGGGACAGACAAAAAGTTTTTATAGCAATCAGCCCCAGCATTTT. The V and J genes are TRBV19 and TRBJ1-5; 7 bases map to TRBD1. This CDR3 is 19 amino acids long. The V gene end was trimmed by 7 bases and the J gene end by 0 bases; junction bases not matched to a gene: 18. Germline values: CDR1 LNHDA, CDR2 SQIVND (reference sequence).

V usage is TRBV7-2 and J usage is TRBJ2-7, with TRBD2 matching over 10 bases. Trimming took 1 base from V and 4 from J; bases not matched to a gene: 10. Looked up from germline, CDR1 is SGHTA and CDR2 is FQGNSA. This CDR3 is built from 17 residues. CDR3 sequence reads: CASSLGGASGRRYEQYF. The DNA for the CDR3 is TGTGCCAGCAGCTTAGGAGGAGCTAGCGGGAGAAGATACGAGCAGTACTTC.

The chain recombines TRBV7-3 with TRBJ2-2; 10 bases are a match to TRBD2. Per germline, CDR1 SGHTA and CDR2 FQGTGA. Trimming cost V 6 bases and J 8 bases; bases outside gene matches: 9. The CDR3 has 15 residues. Written as DNA, the CDR3 is TGTGCCAGCAGGCAGCGGGAGGGCCTTTCAGGGGAGCTGTTTTTT. Translation gives CASRQREGLSGELFF.

The chain recombines TRBV27 with TRBJ1-3, with D perhaps matching TRBD1 (5 bases). This CDR3 has 15 residues. Trimming stripped 6 bases from V and 3 bases from J, with 15 bases between. Germline CDR1 MNHEY, CDR2 SMNVEV (reference sequence). DNA of the CDR3: TGTGCCAGCAGCCGGACCAGGGAGGGTGGAAACACCATATATTTT. Translating it yields CASSRTREGGNTIYF.